This entry lists 18 T cell receptor beta chains sequenced from one sample in a study of cytomegalovirus exposure and HLA in healthy donors. PCR primers comprised 60 Vbeta and 13 Jbeta primers. The assay was immunoSEQ multiplex PCR, and TCRdb's table has in-frame clones only and misses some. The repertoire consists of approximately 140,000 clones, with 70% to 85% occurring once and the leading ten covering about 2.3%. The sample taken for sequencing was PBMCs. These receptors all come from a male donor in good health and CMV-seronegative.

This clone was observed a single time. The J gene is TRBJ1-5, the V gene TRBV27; possible D gene TRBD1, 6 bases. The CDR3 covers 13 residues. Germline values: CDR1 MNHEY, CDR2 SMNVEV (reference sequence). V shed 10 bases and J shed 4 bases, with 14 bases lying between them. The CDR3, as DNA: TGTGCCACTTCCCCCCAGGGGAATCAGCCCCAGCATTTT. Residues: CATSPQGNQPQHF.

This chain uses TRBV4-3 with TRBJ1-4; D possibly corresponds to TRBD1 (6 bases). The germline V and J ends were trimmed by 0 bases and 7 bases, with 12 bases remaining between them. From germline, CDR1 is LGHNA and CDR2 YSLEER. The CDR3 loop spans 15 amino acids. CDR3: CASSQDRGGVEKLFF. DNA of the CDR3: TGCGCCAGCAGCCAAGACAGGGGCGGTGTTGAAAAACTGTTTTTT.

This clone has a single count. This chain's CDR3 is CASSLASPYEQYF. Here the CDR3 DNA reads TGTGCCAGCAGTCTTGCAAGCCCCTACGAGCAGTACTTC. The chain carries TRBV27 and TRBJ2-7; unclear D gene. The CDR3 spans 13 residues. Per germline, CDR1 MNHEY and CDR2 SMNVEV (reference sequence). Trimming removed 5 bases from V and 2 bases from J, with 10 bases in between.

The chain recombines TRBV30 with TRBJ2-5; 9 bases map to TRBD2. V shed 0 bases and J 4 bases; nucleotides not matched to a gene: 12. The CDR3 contains 17 residues. Germline loops: CDR1 GTSNPN, CDR2 SVGIG (reference sequence). The CDR3 nucleotides read TGTGCCTGGAGTGTTCCGCTGGCGGGGGGGCGAGGAGAGACCCAGTACTTC. This sequence encodes CAWSVPLAGGRGETQYF.

A single count supports this clone. The gene calls are TRBV5-5 and TRBJ1-1; 8 nucleotides match TRBD1. The CDR3 contains 16 residues. Trimming took 3 bases from V and 2 from J; bases not matched to a gene: 9. Germline V CDR1 and CDR2: SGHKS, YYEKEE (reference sequence). The CDR3 is CASSSTATGANTEAFF. In DNA form, the CDR3 reads TGTGCCAGCAGCTCAACGGCGACAGGGGCCAACACTGAAGCTTTCTTT.

J is TRBJ2-1 and V is TRBV18; 10 bases map to TRBD2. CDR1 KGHSH and CDR2 LQKENI come from the germline V gene. CDR3 length: 15 residues. V lost 6 bases to trimming and J lost 4 bases; unmatched junction nucleotides: 6. This chain's CDR3 is CASSLLAGVYNEQFF. Written as DNA, the CDR3 is TGTGCCAGCTCTCTTCTAGCGGGGGTATACAATGAGCAGTTCTTC.

The DNA of the CDR3 is TGTGCCAGCTCCGAGGTGCTAGCTGAGACCCAGTACTTC. Translated: CASSEVLAETQYF. The chain employs TRBV6-1 and TRBJ2-5; D might be TRBD2 (5 bases). The CDR3 has 13 amino acids. Looked up from germline, CDR1 is MNHNS and CDR2 is SASEGT. Trimming pared 8 bases from V and 5 bases from J, leaving 15 bases between.

The rearrangement uses TRBV4-3 and TRBJ2-5, with a possible D match to TRBD2 (6 bases). Germline assignment: CDR1 LGHNA and CDR2 YSLEER. V lost 1 base to trimming and J lost 5 bases, with 17 bases between them. This CDR3 is 16 amino acids long. CDR3 sequence reads: CASSQGGVGMFETQYF. The CDR3 DNA reads TGCGCCAGCAGCCAAGGCGGGGTGGGAATGTTTGAGACCCAGTACTTC.

In its sample, this clone was seen a few times. This chain joins TRBV19 and TRBJ1-2, with 8 bases matching TRBD1. This CDR3 is built from 15 residues. Trimming took 5 bases from V and 5 from J; bases not matched to a gene: 10. Germline CDR1 LNHDA, CDR2 SQIVND (reference sequence). As DNA, the CDR3 is TGTGCCAGTAGTTTCGGAACAGGGGGTAATTATGGCTACACCTTC. It is translated as CASSFGTGGNYGYTF. The complete variable domain, with remaining parts taken from reference TRBV19 and TRBJ1-2, reads DGGITQSPKYLFRKEGQNVTLSCEQNLNHDAMYWYRQDPGQGLRLIYYSQIVNDFQKGDIAEGYSVSREKKESFPLTVTSAQKNPTAFYLCASSFGTGGNYGYTFGSGTRLTVV.

The chain has TRBV28 and TRBJ1-3; unclear D gene. The CDR3 sequence is 14 residues long. CDR1 and CDR2 from the germline V gene are MDHEN and SYDVKM. The CDR3 coding sequence is TGTGCTCCCCCCGATCGGGGTAAAATAAACACCATATATTTT. It is translated as CAPPDRGKINTIYF.

This chain links TRBV4-3 with TRBJ2-6; 7 positions agree with TRBD2. The CDR3 is made up of 16 amino acids. V shed 0 bases, J shed 2 bases, and the junction held 1 base outside the gene matches. CDR1 LGHNA and CDR2 YSLEER come from the germline V gene. For the CDR3, the DNA is TGCGCCAGCAGCCAAGATGGGGGGGCTGGGGCCAACGTCCTGACTTTC. Protein product: CASSQDGGAGANVLTF.

This clone has just a few counts. The rearrangement joins TRBV5-1 to TRBJ2-3, with D tentatively TRBD2 (6 bases). CDR1 and CDR2 from the germline V gene are SGHRS and YFSETQ. The ends were cut back, 4 bases at V and 3 bases at J, with 18 bases in the middle. The CDR3 is 16 residues long. The CDR3 is CASSLGASASTDTQYF. The DNA for the CDR3 is TGCGCCAGCAGCCTGGGTGCTAGCGCCTCAACAGATACGCAGTATTTT.

This chain links TRBV19 with TRBJ1-4; 9 nucleotides agree with TRBD1. Per germline, CDR1 LNHDA and CDR2 SQIVND (reference sequence). Trimming at V came to 1 base and at J to 8 bases, leaving 8 bases not matched to a gene. CDR3 length equals 16 residues. The CDR3 bases are TGTGCCAGTAGTATAGCCGCCTGGACAGGGGACGAAAAACTGTTTTTT. Encoded protein: CASSIAAWTGDEKLFF.

J is TRBJ2-7 and V is TRBV5-6; a weak D match, TRBD2 (6 bases). Germline V gene lookup returns CDR1 SGHDT and CDR2 YYEEEE. This CDR3 region has 17 residues. The V gene lost 4 bases and the J gene lost 4 bases, with 24 bases spanning the gap. Here the CDR3 reads CASSRLGLSGEKYEQYF. DNA for the CDR3: TGTGCCAGCAGCCGATTGGGCTTATCGGGGGAAAAGTACGAGCAGTACTTC.

This sequence joins TRBV18 and TRBJ1-1; D might be TRBD1 (5 bases). The CDR3 consists of 16 residues. Germline V CDR1 and CDR2: KGHSH, LQKENI. Trimming shortened V by 4 bases and J by 0 bases, and 15 bases separated the two germline ends. DNA of the CDR3: TGTGCCAGCTCACGCGGGGCGATAACCTTGAACACTGAAGCTTTCTTT. This codes for CASSRGAITLNTEAFF.

The rearrangement links TRBV7-2 to TRBJ2-3; 7 nucleotides align to TRBD2. Germline CDR1 and CDR2: SGHTA and FQGNSA. The V and J ends lost 2 bases and 3 bases, in that order; junction bases with no gene match: 5. The CDR3 is 15 residues long. In DNA, the CDR3 is TGTGCCAGCAGCTTAATGGCGGGAGCAACAGATACGCAGTATTTT. It codes for CASSLMAGATDTQYF.

V is TRBV5-1 and J is TRBJ1-3, with 9 bases fitting TRBD1. The CDR3 runs to 16 residues. The germline V gene has CDR1 SGHRS and CDR2 YFSETQ. J gave up 0 bases and V 4 bases, and 5 bases lay outside the gene matches. Here the CDR3 DNA reads TGCGCCAGCAGCCCGGTGGGACAGGGCTCTGGAAACACCATATATTTT. This codes for CASSPVGQGSGNTIYF.

The genes are TRBV28 and TRBJ1-5, with TRBD1 as a possible D gene (6 bases). Germline assignment: CDR1 MDHEN and CDR2 SYDVKM. The CDR3 is 16 amino acids. V shed 6 bases and J shed 3 bases, with 18 bases lying between them. CDR3 region: CASREDRLGANQPQHF. The CDR3 DNA sequence: TGTGCCAGCAGAGAAGACAGGTTAGGGGCCAATCAGCCCCAGCATTTT.